This TCR beta chain was observed in a study of cytomegalovirus exposure and HLA in healthy donors. At the level of the study: Earlier sequencing of approximately 180 million T cells yielded approximately 120 million unique TCR beta sequences. A data release that came early held 80 million or so unique TCRs from HLA-typed donors. Points from the study as a whole: HLA alleles showed associations with around 15,000 TCR beta sequences in a later analysis, at a 0.05 false discovery rate. There were some public TCRs occurring in many donors, but most TCR sequences were rare.

Worth noting for this clone: Its antigen remains unidentified.

This PCR relied on a set of 60 Vbeta primers and 13 Jbeta primers. Some clones are missing from TCRdb's copy, which holds only in-frame ones; the method was immunoSEQ multiplex PCR. Of around 150,000 clones listed, 80% to 90% were seen once; the top ten hold more than 4%. Germline-derived CDR1 and CDR2 are SGHTS and YDEGEE. This CDR3 region has 12 residues. V shed 5 bases and J 9 bases; nucleotides not matched to a gene: 4. The source is a woman in her 40s in good health and CMV-seropositive. The V call is TRBV5-8, the J call TRBJ2-4; the match to TRBD1 covers 8 bases. Sequencing input: PBMCs. The CDR3 loop reads CASRRQGIIQYF. The CDR3 nucleotides read TGTGCCAGCAGACGACAGGGGATCATTCAGTACTTC.